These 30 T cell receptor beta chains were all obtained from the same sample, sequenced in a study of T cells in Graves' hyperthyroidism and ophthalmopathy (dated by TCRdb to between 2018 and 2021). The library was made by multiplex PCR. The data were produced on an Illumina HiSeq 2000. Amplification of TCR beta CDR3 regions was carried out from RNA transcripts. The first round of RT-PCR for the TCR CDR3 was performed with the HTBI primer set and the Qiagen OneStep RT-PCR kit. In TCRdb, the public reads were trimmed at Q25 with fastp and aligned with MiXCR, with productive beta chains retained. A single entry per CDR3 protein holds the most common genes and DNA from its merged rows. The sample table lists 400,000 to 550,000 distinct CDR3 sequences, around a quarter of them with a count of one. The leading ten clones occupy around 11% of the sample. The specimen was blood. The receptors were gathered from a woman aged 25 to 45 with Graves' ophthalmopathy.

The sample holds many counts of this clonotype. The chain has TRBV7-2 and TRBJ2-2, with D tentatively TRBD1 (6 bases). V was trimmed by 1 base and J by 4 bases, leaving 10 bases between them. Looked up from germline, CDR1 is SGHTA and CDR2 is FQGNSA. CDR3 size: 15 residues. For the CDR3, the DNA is TGTGCCAGCAGCTTAGTCACAGGGTCCACCGGGGAGCTGTTTTTT. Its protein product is CASSLVTGSTGELFF.

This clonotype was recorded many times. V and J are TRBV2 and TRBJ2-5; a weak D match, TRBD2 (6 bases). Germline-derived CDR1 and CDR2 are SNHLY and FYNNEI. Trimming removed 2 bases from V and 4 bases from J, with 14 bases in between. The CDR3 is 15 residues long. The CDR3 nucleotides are TGTGCCAGCAGTGAATCTTTCGGGACTTCAGAGACCCAGTACTTC. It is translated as CASSESFGTSETQYF. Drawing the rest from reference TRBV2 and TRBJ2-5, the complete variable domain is EPEVTQTPSHQVTQMGQEVILRCVPISNHLYFYWYRQILGQKVEFLVSFYNNEISEKSEIFDDQFSVERPDGSNFTLKIRSTKLEDSAMYFCASSESFGTSETQYFGPGTRLLVL.

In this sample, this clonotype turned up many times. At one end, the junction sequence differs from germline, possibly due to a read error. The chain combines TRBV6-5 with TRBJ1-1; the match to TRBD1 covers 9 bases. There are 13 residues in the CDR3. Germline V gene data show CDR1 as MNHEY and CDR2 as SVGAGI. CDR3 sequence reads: CASTRTGDTEASF. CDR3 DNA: TGTGCCAGCACCCGGACAGGGGACACTGAAGCTTCCTTT.

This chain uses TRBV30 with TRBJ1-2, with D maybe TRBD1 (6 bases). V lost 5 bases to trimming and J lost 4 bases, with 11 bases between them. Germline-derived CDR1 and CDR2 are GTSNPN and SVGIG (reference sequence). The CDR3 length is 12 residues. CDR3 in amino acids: CAWDETGYGYTF. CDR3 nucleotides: TGTGCCTGGGATGAGACAGGCTATGGCTACACCTTC.

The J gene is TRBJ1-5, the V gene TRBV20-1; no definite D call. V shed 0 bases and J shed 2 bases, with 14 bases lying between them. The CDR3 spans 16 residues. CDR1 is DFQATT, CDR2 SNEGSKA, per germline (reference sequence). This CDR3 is CSARDTWGVGNQPQHF. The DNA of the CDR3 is TGCAGTGCTAGAGATACTTGGGGTGTTGGCAATCAGCCCCAGCATTTT.

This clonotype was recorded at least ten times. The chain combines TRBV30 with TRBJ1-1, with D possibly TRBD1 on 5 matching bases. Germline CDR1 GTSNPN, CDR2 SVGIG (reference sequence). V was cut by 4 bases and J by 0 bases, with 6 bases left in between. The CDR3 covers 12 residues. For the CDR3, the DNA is TGTGCCTGGAACAGGCTGAACACTGAAGCTTTCTTT. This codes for CAWNRLNTEAFF.

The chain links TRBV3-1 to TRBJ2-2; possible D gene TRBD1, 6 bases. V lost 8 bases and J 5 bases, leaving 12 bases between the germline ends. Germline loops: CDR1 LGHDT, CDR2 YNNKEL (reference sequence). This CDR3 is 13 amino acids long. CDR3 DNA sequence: TGTGCCAGCCGTGCAGGGGTAACCGGGGAGCTGTTTTTT. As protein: CASRAGVTGELFF.

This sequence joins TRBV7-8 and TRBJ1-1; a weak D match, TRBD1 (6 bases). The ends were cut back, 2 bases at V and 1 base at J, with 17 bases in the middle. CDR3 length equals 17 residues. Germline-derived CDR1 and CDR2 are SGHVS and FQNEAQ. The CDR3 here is CASSLSSRRQANTEAFF. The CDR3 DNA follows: TGTGCCAGCAGCTTAAGTTCAAGGAGACAGGCGAACACTGAAGCTTTCTTT.

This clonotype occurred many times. CDR3: CASSLVTGRYLEAFF. The CDR3 DNA is TGCGCCAGCAGCTTGGTAACAGGGCGTTATCTTGAAGCTTTCTTT. The chain carries TRBV5-1 and TRBJ1-1; D may be TRBD1 (6 bases). The V end lost 0 bases, the J end lost 7 bases, and 16 bases lay between the germline ends. The germline V gene encodes CDR1 SGHRS and CDR2 YFSETQ. This CDR3 has 15 residues.

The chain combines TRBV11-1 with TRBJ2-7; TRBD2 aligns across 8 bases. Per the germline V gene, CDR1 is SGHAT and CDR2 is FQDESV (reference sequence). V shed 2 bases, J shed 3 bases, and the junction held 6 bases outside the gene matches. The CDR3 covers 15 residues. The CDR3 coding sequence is TGTGCCAGCAGCTTATATACTAGCGGAGACTACGAGCAGTACTTC. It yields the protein CASSLYTSGDYEQYF.

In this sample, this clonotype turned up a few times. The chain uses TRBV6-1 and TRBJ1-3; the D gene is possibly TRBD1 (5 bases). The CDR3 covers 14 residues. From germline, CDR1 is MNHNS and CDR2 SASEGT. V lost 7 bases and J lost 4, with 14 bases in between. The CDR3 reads CASTRGPPGNTIYF. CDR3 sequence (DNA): TGTGCCAGCACCCGGGGCCCTCCAGGAAACACCATATATTTT.

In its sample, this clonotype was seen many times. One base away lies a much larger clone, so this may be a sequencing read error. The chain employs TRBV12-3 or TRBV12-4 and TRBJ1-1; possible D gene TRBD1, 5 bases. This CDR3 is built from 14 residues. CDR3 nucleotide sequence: TGTGCCGGCAGTTTAATATCGGCAGGGCAGGTAGCTTTCTTT. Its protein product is CAGSLISAGQVAFF.

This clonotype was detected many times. The CDR3 is CSASRDRDDQPQHF. DNA for the CDR3: TGCAGTGCTAGCCGGGACAGGGATGATCAGCCCCAGCATTTT. The chain carries TRBV20-1 and TRBJ1-5, with 9 positions matching TRBD1. This CDR3 is 14 amino acids long. Germline V gene lookup returns CDR1 DFQATT and CDR2 SNEGSKA (reference sequence). V was clipped by 3 bases and J by 5 bases; unmatched bases: 5.

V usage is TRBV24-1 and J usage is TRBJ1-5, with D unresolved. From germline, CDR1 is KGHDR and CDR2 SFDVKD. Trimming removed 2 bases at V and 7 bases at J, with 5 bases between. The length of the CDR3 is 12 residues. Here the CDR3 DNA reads TGTGCCACCAGTGATTCTGAGCAGCCCCAGCATTTT. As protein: CATSDSEQPQHF.

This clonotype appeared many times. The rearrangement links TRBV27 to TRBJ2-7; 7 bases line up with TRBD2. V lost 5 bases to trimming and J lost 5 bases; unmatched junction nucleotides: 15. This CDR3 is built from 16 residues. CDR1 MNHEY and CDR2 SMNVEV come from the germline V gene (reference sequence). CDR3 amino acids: CASSPIPWRGGNEQYF. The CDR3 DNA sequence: TGTGCCAGCAGTCCCATCCCGTGGAGGGGAGGGAACGAGCAGTACTTC.

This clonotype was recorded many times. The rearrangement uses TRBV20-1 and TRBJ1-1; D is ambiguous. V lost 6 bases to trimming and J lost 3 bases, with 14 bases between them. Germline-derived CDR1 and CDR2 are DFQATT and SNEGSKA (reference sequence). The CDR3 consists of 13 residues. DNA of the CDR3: TGCAGTGCGCCCGGGGATGGATACACTGAAGCTTTCTTT. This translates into CSAPGDGYTEAFF.

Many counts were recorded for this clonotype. The CDR3 DNA reads as TGTGCCAGCAGCCTTGGACTAGCGGGGGTTTTCGAGACCCAGTACTTC. This encodes CASSLGLAGVFETQYF. The rearrangement joins TRBV7-8 to TRBJ2-5; 13 bases agree with TRBD2. The CDR3 totals 16 residues. From germline, CDR1 is SGHVS and CDR2 FQNEAQ. Trimming cost V 5 bases and J 5 bases; bases outside gene matches: 8.

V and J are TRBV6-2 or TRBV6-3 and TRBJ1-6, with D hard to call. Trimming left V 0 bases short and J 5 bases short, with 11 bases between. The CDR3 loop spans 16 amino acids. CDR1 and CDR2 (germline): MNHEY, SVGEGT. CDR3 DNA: TGTGCCAGCAGTTACTCGCTCATGGCGGATAATTCACCCCTCCACTTT. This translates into CASSYSLMADNSPLHF.

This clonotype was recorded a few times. Here the CDR3 reads CASSSIPGANYGYTF. CDR3 in DNA: TGTGCCAGCAGCTCCATCCCAGGTGCTAACTATGGCTACACCTTC. This chain uses TRBV11-2 with TRBJ1-2, with D hard to call. V was clipped by 4 bases and J by 0 bases, with 12 bases between them. The CDR3 length is 15 residues. Germline-derived CDR1 and CDR2 are SGHAT and FQNNGV.

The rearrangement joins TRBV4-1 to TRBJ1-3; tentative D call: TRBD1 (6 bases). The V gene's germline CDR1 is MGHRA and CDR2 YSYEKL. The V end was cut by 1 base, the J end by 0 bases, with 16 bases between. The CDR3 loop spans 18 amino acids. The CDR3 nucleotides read TGCGCCAGCAGCCAAGGGCCCTCGGACAGACGCTCTGGAAACACCATATATTTT. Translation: CASSQGPSDRRSGNTIYF.

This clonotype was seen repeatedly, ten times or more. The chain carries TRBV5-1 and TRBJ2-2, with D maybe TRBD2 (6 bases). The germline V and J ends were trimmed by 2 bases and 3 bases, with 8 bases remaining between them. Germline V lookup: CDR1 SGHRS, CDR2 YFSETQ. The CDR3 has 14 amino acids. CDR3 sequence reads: CASSFGEDTGELFF. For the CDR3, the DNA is TGCGCCAGCAGCTTCGGGGAGGACACCGGGGAGCTGTTTTTT.

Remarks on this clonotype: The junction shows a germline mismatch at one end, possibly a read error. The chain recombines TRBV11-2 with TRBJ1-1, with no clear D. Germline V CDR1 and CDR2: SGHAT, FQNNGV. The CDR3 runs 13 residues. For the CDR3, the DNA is TGTGCCAGCCGACCCGAAGGCGCGACTGAAGCTTGCTTT. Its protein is CASRPEGATEACF. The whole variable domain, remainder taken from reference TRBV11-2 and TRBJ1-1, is EAGVAQSPRYKIIEKRQSVAFWCNPISGHATLYWYQQILGQGPKLLIQFQNNGVVDDSQLPKDRFSAERLKGVDSTLKIQPAKLEDSAVYLCASRPEGATEACFGQGTRLTVV.

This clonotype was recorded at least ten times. CDR3 sequence (DNA): TGTGCCAGCAGTTATGGCAGTTATGGCTACACCTTC. Its protein is CASSYGSYGYTF. This chain connects TRBV6-2 or TRBV6-3 to TRBJ1-2; D ambiguous. V lost 3 bases, J lost 5 bases, and 7 bases lay in between. The CDR3 has 12 amino acids. Per germline, CDR1 MNHEY and CDR2 SVGEGT.

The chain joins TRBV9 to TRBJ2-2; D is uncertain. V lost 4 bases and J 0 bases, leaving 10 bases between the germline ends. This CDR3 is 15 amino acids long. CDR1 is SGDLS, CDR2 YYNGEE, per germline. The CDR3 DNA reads TGTGCCAGCAGCCCGGTCATAACGAACACCGGGGAGCTGTTTTTT. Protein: CASSPVITNTGELFF.

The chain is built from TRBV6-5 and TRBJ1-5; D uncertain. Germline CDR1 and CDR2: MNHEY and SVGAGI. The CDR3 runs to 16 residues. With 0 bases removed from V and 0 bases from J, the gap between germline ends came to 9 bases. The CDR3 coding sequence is TGTGCCAGCAGTTACTCCCCACAGCCTAGCAATCAGCCCCAGCATTTT. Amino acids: CASSYSPQPSNQPQHF.

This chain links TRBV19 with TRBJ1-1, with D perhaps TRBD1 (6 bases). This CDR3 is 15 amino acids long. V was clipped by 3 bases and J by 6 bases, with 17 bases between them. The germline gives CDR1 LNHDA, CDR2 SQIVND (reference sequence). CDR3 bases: TGTGCCAGTAGTATGACAGGACCCAGTGGTTCTGAAGCTTTCTTT. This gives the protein CASSMTGPSGSEAFF. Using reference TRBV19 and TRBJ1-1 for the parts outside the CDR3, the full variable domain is DGGITQSPKYLFRKEGQNVTLSCEQNLNHDAMYWYRQDPGQGLRLIYYSQIVNDFQKGDIAEGYSVSREKKESFPLTVTSAQKNPTAFYLCASSMTGPSGSEAFFGQGTRLTVV.

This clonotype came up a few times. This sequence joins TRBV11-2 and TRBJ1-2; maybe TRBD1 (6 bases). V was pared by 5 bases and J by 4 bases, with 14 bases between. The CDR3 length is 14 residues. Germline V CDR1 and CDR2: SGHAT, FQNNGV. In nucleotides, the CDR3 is TGTGCCAGCAGCGAGAGGGGGGACATCTATGGCTACACCTTC. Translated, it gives CASSERGDIYGYTF.

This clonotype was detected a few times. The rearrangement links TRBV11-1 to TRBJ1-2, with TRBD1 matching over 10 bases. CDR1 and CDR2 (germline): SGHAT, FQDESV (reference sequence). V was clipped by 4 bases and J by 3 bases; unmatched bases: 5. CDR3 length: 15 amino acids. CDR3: CASSSLGQGDYGYTF. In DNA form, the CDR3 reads TGTGCCAGCAGCTCACTTGGACAGGGGGACTATGGCTACACCTTC.

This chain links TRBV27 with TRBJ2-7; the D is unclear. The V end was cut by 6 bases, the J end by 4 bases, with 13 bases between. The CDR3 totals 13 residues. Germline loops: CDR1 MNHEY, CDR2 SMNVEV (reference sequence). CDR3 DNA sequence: TGTGCCAGCAGCTTAGGTATGGGTTACGAGCAGTACTTC. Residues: CASSLGMGYEQYF.

The CDR3 region is CASSFRTGGSEQYF. CDR3 nucleotides: TGTGCCAGCAGCTTCCGGACAGGGGGGAGCGAGCAGTACTTC. The rearrangement links TRBV7-2 to TRBJ2-7; 10 nucleotides match TRBD1. CDR1 is SGHTA, CDR2 FQGNSA, per germline. Trimming took 3 bases from V and 6 from J; bases not matched to a gene: 5. This CDR3 spans 14 amino acids.